This T cell receptor beta chain was captured in a study of blood T cell dynamics during melanoma immunotherapy. Assay used: immunoSEQ multiplex PCR; TCRdb lists only in-frame clones, some missing. The repertoire includes roughly 500 clones, roughly 80% of them detected once, and 15% to 20% sits in the top ten. Time point defined: pre-treatment baseline. The germline V gene has CDR1 SGHTA and CDR2 FQGNSA. The CDR3 extends over 18 amino acids. V was pared by 1 base and J by 2 bases, with 11 bases of the junction left unmatched. This TCR derives from a human donor with melanoma. Sequences were derived from cell-free DNA from blood, sampled from a patient treated with checkpoint blockade. The V gene is TRBV7-2, the J gene TRBJ2-3; 8 bases line up with TRBD2. The CDR3, as DNA: TGTGCCAGCAGCTTAGGGCTCGGCGGGGGGTCGGACACAGATACGCAGTATTTT. Protein: CASSLGLGGGSDTDTQYF.